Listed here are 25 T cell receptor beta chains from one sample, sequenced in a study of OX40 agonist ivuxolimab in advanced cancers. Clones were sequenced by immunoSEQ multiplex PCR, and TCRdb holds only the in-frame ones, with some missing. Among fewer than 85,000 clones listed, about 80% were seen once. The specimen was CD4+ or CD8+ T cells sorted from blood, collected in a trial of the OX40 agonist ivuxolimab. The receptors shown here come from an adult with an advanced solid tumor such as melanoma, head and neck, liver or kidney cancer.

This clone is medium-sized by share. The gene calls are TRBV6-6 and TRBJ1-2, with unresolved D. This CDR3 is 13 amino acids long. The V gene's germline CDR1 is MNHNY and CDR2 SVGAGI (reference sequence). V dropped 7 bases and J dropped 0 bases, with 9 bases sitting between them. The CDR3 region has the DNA TGTGCCAGCACCCCCAGGCCTAACTATGGCTACACCTTC. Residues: CASTPRPNYGYTF.

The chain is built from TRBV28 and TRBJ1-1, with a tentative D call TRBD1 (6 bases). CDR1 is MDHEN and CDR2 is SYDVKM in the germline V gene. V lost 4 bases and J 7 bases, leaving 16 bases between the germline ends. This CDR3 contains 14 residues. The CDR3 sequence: CASSSAGAQLEAFF. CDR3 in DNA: TGTGCCAGCAGTTCCGCGGGGGCGCAGCTTGAAGCTTTCTTT.

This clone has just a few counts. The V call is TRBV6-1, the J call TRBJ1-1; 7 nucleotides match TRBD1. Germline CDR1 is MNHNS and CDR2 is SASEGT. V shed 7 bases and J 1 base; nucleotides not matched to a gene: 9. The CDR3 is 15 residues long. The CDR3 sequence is CASNDAGQSNTEAFF. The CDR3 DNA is TGTGCCAGCAACGACGCGGGACAGTCGAACACTGAAGCTTTCTTT.

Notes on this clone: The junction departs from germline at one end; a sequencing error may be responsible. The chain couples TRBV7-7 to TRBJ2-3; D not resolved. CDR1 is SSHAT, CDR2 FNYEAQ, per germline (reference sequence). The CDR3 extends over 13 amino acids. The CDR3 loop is CASSLQGSDTQYF. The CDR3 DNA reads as TGTGCTAGCAGCTTACAAGGGTCCGATACGCAGTATTTT.

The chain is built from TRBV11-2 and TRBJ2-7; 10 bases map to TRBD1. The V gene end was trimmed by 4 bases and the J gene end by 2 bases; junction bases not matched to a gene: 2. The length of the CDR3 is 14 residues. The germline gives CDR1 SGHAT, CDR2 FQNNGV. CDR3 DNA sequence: TGTGCCAGCAGCTGGACAGGGGGTCCCTACGAGCAGTACTTC. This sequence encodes CASSWTGGPYEQYF.

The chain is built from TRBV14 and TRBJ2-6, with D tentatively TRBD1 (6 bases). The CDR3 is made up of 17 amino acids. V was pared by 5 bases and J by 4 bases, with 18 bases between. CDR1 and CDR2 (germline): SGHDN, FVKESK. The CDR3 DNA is TGTGCCAGCAGCGCCGGGCAGGGGCGCTCCGGGGCCAACGTCCTGACTTTC. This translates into CASSAGQGRSGANVLTF.

The CDR3 coding sequence is TGCGCCAGCAGCTGGGGGACGGCGAACACCGGGGAGCTGTTTTTT. Its protein is CASSWGTANTGELFF. V usage is TRBV5-1 and J usage is TRBJ2-2, with D perhaps matching TRBD1 or TRBD2 (5 bases each). The CDR3 loop spans 15 amino acids. Germline assignment: CDR1 SGHRS and CDR2 YFSETQ. The ends were cut back, 3 bases at V and 0 bases at J, with 9 bases in the middle. The full variable domain, in which reference TRBV5-1 and TRBJ2-2 provide the parts outside the CDR3, is KAGVTQTPRYLIKTRGQQVTLSCSPISGHRSVSWYQQTPGQGLQFLFEYFSETQRNKGNFPGRFSGRQFSNSRSEMNVSTLELGDSALYLCASSWGTANTGELFFGEGSRLTVL.

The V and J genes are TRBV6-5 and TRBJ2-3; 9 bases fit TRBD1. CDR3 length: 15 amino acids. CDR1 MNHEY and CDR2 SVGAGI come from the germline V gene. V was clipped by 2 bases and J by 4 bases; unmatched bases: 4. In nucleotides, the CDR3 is TGTGCCAGCAGTTACGGGACAGGGAAATCAGATACGCAGTATTTT. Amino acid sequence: CASSYGTGKSDTQYF.

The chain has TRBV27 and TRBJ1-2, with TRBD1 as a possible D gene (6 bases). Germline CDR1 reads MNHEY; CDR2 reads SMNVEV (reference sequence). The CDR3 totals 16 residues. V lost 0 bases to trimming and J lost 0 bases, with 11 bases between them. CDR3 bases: TGTGCCAGCAGTTTATCGGCGGACAGCGCTAACTATGGCTACACCTTC. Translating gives CASSLSADSANYGYTF.

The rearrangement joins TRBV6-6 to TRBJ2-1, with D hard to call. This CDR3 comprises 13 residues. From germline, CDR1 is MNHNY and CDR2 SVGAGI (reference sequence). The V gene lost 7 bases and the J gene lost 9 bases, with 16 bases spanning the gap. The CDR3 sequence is CASIGDDLGEQFF. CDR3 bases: TGTGCCAGCATAGGCGATGATTTGGGTGAGCAGTTCTTC.

The CDR3 coding sequence is TGTGCCAGCAGTTATAGGGGGTCTCAGTACTTC. As protein: CASSYRGSQYF. The chain couples TRBV6-1 to TRBJ2-4; D possibly corresponds to TRBD1 (6 bases). The CDR3 length is 11 residues. V was pared by 5 bases and J by 12 bases, with 11 bases between. CDR1 is MNHNS, CDR2 SASEGT, per germline.

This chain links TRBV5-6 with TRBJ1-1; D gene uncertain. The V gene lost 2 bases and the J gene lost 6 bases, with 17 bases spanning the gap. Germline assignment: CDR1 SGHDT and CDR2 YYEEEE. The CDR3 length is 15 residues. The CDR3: CASSFPPREFAEAFF. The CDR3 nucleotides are TGTGCCAGCAGCTTCCCGCCAAGGGAGTTCGCTGAAGCTTTCTTT. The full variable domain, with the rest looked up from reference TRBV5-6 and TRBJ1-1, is DAGVTQSPTHLIKTRGQQVTLRCSPKSGHDTVSWYQQALGQGPQFIFQYYEEEERQRGNFPDRFSGHQFPNYSSELNVNALLLGDSALYLCASSFPPREFAEAFFGQGTRLTVV.

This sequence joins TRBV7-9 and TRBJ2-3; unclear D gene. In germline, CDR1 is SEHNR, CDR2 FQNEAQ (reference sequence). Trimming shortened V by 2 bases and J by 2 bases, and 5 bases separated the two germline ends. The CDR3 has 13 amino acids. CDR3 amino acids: CASSLIATDTQYF. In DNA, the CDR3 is TGTGCCAGCAGCTTAATCGCCACAGATACGCAGTATTTT.

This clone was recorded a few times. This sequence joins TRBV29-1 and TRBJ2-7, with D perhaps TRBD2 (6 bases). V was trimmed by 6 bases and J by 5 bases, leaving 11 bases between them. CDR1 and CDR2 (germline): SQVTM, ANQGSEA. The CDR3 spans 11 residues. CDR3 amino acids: CSVAGLDEQYF. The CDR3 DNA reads TGCAGCGTCGCGGGATTGGACGAGCAGTACTTC.

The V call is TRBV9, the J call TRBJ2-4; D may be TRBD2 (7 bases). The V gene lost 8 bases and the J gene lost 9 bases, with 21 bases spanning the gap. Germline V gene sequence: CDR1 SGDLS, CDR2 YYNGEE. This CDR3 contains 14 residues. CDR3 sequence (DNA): TGTGCCAGTGGAGGGGGGCGGGAGAGCAGCATTCAGTACTTC. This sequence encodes CASGGGRESSIQYF.

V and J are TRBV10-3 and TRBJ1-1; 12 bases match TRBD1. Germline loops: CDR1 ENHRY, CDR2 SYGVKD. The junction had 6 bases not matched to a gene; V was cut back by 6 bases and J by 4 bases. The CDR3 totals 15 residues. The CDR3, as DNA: TGTGCCATCAGGGGACAGGGGGCTGGAGGCACTGAAGCTTTCTTT. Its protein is CAIRGQGAGGTEAFF.

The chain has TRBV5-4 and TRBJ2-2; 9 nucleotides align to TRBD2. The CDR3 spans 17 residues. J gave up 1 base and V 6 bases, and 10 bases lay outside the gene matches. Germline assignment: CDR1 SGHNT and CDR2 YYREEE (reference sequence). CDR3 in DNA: TGTGCCAGCAACAAGCAGACTAGCGGACTGAACACCGGGGAGCTGTTTTTT. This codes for CASNKQTSGLNTGELFF.

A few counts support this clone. The CDR3 nucleotides read TGTGCCAGCAGTTTTGGCAATTCACCCCTCCACTTT. This translates into CASSFGNSPLHF. The chain combines TRBV28 with TRBJ1-6; D remains ambiguous. The CDR3 runs 12 residues. CDR1 MDHEN and CDR2 SYDVKM come from the germline V gene. Trimming took off 3 bases at V and 7 bases at J, with 4 bases between the two ends. Filled out from reference TRBV28 and TRBJ1-6, the complete variable domain reads DVKVTQSSRYLVKRTGEKVFLECVQDMDHENMFWYRQDPGLGLRLIYFSYDVKMKEKGDIPEGYSVSREKKERFSLILESASTNQTSMYLCASSFGNSPLHFGNGTRLTVT.

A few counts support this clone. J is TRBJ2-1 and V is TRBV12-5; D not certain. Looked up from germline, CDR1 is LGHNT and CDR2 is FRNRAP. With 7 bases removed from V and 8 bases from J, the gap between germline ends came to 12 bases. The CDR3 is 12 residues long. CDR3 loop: CASVSEFDEQFF. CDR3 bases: TGTGCTAGTGTTTCAGAGTTCGATGAGCAGTTCTTC.

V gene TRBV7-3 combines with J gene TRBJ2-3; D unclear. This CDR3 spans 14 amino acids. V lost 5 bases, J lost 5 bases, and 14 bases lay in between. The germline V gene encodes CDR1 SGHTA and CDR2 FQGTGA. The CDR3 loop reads CASSLMGMGDTQYF. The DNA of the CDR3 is TGTGCCAGCAGCCTAATGGGGATGGGAGATACGCAGTATTTT.

CDR3 sequence: CASSVEGRGGETQYF. CDR3 nucleotides: TGTGCCAGCAGCGTAGAGGGGCGAGGGGGAGAGACCCAGTACTTC. The J gene is TRBJ2-5, the V gene TRBV9, with a tentative D call TRBD1 (6 bases). This CDR3 has 15 residues. Germline CDR1 is SGDLS and CDR2 is YYNGEE. V was pared by 0 bases and J by 4 bases, with 13 bases between.

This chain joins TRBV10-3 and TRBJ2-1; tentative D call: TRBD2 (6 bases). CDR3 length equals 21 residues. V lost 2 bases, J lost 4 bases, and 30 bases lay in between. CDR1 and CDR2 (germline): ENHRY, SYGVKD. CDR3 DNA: TGTGCCATCAGTGAGCCCTTTAGACGACCCGGGACTCTTGGGGGGTACAATGAGCAGTTCTTC. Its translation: CAISEPFRRPGTLGGYNEQFF.

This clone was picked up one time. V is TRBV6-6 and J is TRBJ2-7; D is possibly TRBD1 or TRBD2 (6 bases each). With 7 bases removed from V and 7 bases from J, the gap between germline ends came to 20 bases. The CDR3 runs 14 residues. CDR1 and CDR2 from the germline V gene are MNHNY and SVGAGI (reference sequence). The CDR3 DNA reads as TGTGCCAGCAAACCAAGATCGGGGGCGGAGGAGCAGTACTTC. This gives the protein CASKPRSGAEEQYF.

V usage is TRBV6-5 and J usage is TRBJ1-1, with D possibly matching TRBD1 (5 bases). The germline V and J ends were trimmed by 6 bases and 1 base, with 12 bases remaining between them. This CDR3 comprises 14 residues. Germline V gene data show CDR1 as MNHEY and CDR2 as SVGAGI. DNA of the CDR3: TGTGCCAGCAGGAGGCCGGGACGGAACACTGAAGCTTTCTTT. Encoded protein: CASRRPGRNTEAFF.

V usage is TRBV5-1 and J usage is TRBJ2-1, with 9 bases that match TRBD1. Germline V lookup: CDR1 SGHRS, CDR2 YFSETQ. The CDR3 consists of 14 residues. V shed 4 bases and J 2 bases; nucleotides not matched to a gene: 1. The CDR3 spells CASSTGGTYNEQFF. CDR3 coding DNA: TGCGCCAGCAGCACAGGGGGCACCTACAATGAGCAGTTCTTC.